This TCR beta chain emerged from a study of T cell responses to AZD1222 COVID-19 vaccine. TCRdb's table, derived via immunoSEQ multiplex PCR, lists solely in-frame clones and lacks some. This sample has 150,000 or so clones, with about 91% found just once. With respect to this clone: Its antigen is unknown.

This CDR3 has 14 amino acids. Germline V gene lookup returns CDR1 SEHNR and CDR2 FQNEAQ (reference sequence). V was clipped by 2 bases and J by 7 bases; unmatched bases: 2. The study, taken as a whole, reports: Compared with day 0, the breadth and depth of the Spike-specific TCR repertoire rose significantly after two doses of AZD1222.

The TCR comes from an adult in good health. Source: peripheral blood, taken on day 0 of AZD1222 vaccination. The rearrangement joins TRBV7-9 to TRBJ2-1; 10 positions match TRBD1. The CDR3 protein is CASSLRTGGNEQFF. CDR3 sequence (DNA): TGTGCCAGCAGCTTAAGGACAGGGGGAAATGAGCAGTTCTTC.